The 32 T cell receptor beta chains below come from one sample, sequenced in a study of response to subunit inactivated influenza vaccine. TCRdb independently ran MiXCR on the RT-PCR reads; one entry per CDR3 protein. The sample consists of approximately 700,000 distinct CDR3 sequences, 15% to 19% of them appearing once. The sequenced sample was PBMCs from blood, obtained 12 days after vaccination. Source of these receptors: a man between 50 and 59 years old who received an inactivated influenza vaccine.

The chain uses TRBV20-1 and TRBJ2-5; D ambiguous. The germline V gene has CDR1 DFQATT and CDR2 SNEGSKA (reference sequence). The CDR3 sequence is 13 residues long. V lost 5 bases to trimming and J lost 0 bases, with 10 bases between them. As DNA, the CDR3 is TGCAGTGCTGAAGCTGGGGACCAAGAGACCCAGTACTTC. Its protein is CSAEAGDQETQYF.

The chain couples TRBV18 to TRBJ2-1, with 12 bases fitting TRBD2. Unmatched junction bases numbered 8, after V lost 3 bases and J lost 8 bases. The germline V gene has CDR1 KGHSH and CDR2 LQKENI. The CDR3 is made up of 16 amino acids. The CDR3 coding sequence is TGTGCCAGCTCACCGCCCTCTAGCGGGAGGGGCGATGAGCAGTTCTTC. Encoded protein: CASSPPSSGRGDEQFF. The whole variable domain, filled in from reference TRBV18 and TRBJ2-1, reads NAGVMQNPRHLVRRRGQEARLRCSPMKGHSHVYWYRQLPEEGLKFMVYLQKENIIDESGMPKERFSAEFPKEGPSILRIQQVVRGDSAAYFCASSPPSSGRGDEQFFGPGTRLTVL.

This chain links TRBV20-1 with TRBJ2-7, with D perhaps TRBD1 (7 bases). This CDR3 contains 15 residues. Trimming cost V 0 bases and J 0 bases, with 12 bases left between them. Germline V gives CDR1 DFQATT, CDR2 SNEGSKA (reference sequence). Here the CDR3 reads CSARDPQGGSYEQYF. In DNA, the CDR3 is TGCAGTGCTAGAGATCCCCAGGGGGGCTCCTACGAGCAGTACTTC.

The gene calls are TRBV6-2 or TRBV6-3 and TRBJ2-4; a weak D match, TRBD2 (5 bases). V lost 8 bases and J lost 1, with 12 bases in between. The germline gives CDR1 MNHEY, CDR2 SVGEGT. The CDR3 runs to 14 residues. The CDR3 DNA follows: TGTGCCAGCGCGGATTGGGAGGCCAAAAACATTCAGTACTTC. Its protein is CASADWEAKNIQYF.

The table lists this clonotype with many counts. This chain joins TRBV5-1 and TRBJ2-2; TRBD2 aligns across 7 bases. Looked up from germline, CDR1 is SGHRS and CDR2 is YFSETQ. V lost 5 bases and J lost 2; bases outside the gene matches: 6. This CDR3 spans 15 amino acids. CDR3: CASSYSGHNTGELFF. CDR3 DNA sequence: TGCGCCAGCAGTTATAGCGGGCATAACACCGGGGAGCTGTTTTTT.

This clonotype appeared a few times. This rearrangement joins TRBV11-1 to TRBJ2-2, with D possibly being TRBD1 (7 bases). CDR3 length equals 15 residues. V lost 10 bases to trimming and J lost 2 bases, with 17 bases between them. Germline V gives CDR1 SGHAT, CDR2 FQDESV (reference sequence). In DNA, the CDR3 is TGTGCCACCCCCGGGGGACAGCTAAACACCGGGGAGCTGTTTTTT. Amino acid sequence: CATPGGQLNTGELFF.

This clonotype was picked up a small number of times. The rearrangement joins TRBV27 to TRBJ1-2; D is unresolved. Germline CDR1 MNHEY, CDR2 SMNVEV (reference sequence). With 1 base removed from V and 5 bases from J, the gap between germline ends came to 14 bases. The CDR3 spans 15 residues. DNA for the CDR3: TGTGCCAGCAGTTTATACGCCCGGGTCCCTTATGGCTACACCTTC. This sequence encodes CASSLYARVPYGYTF.

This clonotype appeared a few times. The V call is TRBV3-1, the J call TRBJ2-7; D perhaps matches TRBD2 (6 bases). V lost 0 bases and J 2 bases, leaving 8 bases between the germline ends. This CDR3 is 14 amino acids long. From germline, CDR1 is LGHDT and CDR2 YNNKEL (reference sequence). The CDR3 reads CASSQEVAAYEQYF. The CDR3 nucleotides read TGTGCCAGCAGCCAAGAGGTAGCGGCCTACGAGCAGTACTTC.

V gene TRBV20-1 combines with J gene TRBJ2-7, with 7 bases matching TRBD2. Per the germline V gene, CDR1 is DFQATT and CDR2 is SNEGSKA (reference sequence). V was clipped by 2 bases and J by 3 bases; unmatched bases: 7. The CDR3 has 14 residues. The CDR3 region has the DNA TGCAGTGCTAGACCGAGCGGGGCAGGCTACGAGCAGTACTTC. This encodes CSARPSGAGYEQYF.

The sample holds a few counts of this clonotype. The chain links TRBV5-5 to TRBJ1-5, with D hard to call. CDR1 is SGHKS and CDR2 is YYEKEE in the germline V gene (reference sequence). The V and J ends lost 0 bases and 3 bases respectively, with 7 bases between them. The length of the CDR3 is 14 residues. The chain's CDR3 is CASSLVADNQPQHF. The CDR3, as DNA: TGTGCCAGCAGCTTGGTAGCGGACAATCAGCCCCAGCATTTT.

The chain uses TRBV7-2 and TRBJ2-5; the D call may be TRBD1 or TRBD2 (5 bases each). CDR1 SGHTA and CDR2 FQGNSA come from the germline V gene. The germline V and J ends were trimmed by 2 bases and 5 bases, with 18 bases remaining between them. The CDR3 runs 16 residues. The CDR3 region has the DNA TGTGCCAGCAGCTTATACCCGGGACGGTCCTTGGAGACCCAGTACTTC. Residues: CASSLYPGRSLETQYF.

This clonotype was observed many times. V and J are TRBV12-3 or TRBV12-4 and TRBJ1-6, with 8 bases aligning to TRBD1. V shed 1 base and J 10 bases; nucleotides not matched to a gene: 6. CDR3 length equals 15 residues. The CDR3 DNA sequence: TGTGCCAGCAGTTTAGGGACAGGGTACGGCTCACCCCTCCACTTT. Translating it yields CASSLGTGYGSPLHF.

The CDR3 DNA follows: TGTGCCAGCAGCCTCAGCGGGAGTGGTGCCGGGGAGCTGTTTTTT. Protein product: CASSLSGSGAGELFF. V is TRBV3-1 and J is TRBJ2-2, with TRBD2 identical over 8 bases. Per germline, CDR1 LGHDT and CDR2 YNNKEL (reference sequence). Unmatched junction bases numbered 7, after V lost 4 bases and J lost 6 bases. There are 15 residues in the CDR3.

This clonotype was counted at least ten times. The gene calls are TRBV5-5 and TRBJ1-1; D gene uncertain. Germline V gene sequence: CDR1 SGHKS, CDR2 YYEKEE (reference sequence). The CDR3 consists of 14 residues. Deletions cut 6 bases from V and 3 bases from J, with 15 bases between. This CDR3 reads CASTPTMTDTEAFF. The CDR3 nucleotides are TGTGCCAGCACGCCGACAATGACTGACACTGAAGCTTTCTTT.

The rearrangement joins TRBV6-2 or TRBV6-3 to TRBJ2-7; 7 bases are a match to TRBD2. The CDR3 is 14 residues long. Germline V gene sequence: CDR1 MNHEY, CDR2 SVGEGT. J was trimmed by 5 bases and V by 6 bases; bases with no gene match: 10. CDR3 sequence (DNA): TGTGCCAGCAGCCGAGCGGGACGGCTTAACGAGCAGTACTTC. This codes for CASSRAGRLNEQYF.

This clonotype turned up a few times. CDR3 DNA: TGCAGTGCTAGAGATTTTGAATCTTTATTCGCGTTCTTC. Protein sequence: CSARDFESLFAFF. The chain joins TRBV20-1 to TRBJ2-1, with D unclear. The V and J ends lost 0 bases and 15 bases respectively, with 18 bases between them. Germline V gives CDR1 DFQATT, CDR2 SNEGSKA (reference sequence). This CDR3 has 13 residues.

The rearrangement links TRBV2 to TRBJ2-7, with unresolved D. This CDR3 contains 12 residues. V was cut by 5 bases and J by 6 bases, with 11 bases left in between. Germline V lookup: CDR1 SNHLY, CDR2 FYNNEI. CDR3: CASSPSPFEQYF. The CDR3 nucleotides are TGTGCCAGCAGTCCCTCCCCCTTCGAGCAGTACTTC.

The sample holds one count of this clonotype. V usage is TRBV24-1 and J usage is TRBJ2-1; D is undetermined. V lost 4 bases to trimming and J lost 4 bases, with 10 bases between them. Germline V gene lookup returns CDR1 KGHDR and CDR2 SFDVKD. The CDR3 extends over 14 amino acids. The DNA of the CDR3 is TGTGCCACCAGTGAGCTTACACCGTACAATGAGCAGTTCTTC. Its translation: CATSELTPYNEQFF.

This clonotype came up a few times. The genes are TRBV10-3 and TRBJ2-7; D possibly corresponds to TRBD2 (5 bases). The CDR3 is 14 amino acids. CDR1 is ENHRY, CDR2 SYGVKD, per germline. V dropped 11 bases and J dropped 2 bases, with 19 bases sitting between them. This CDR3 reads CAGQPGHGAYEQYF. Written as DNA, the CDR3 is TGTGCCGGGCAACCGGGCCACGGGGCCTACGAGCAGTACTTC.

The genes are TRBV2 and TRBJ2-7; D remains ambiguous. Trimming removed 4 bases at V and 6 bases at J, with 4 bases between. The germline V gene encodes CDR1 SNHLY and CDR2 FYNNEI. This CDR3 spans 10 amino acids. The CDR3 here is CASSVAEQYF. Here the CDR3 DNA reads TGTGCCAGCAGTGTGGCCGAGCAGTACTTC.

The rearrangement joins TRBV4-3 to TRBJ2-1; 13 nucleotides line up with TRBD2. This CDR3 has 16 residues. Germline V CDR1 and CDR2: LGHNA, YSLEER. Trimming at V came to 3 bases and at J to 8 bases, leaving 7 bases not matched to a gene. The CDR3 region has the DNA TGCGCCAGCAGCCAGCAAACTAGCGGGGGGGCCTATGAGCAGTTCTTC. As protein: CASSQQTSGGAYEQFF.

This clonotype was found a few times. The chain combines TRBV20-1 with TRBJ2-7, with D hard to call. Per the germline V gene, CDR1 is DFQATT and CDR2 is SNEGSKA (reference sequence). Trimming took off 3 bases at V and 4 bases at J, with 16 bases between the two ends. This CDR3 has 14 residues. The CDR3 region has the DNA TGCAGTGCTAGTGGTCGGAGAGGACCTTACGAGCAGTACTTC. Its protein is CSASGRRGPYEQYF.

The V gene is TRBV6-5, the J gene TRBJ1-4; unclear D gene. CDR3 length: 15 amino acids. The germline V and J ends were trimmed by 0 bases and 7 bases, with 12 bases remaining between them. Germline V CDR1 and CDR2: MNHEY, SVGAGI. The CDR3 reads CASSYSGTIGEKLFF. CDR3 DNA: TGTGCCAGCAGTTACTCTGGCACGATTGGTGAAAAACTGTTTTTT.

The CDR3 loop reads CASSLTSNSGNSPLHF. CDR3 nucleotide sequence: TGTGCCAGCAGTCTTACGTCGAATAGCGGGAATTCACCCCTCCACTTT. V is TRBV12-3 or TRBV12-4 and J is TRBJ1-6; the D is unclear. This CDR3 contains 16 residues. Trimming stripped 5 bases from V and 7 bases from J, with 18 bases between.

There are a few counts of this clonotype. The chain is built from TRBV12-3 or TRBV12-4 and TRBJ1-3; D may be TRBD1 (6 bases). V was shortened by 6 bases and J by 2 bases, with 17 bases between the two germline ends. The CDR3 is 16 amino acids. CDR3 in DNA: TGTGCCAGCAGCCCCACTTGGGGGGCAACTGGAAACACCATATATTTT. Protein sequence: CASSPTWGATGNTIYF.

This CDR3 reads CASSWEGMADTQYF. The DNA of the CDR3 is TGTGCCAGCTCCTGGGAAGGGATGGCAGATACGCAGTATTTT. The rearrangement joins TRBV18 to TRBJ2-3; no firm D call. The CDR3 covers 14 residues. With 6 bases removed from V and 4 bases from J, the gap between germline ends came to 14 bases. The germline V gene encodes CDR1 KGHSH and CDR2 LQKENI.

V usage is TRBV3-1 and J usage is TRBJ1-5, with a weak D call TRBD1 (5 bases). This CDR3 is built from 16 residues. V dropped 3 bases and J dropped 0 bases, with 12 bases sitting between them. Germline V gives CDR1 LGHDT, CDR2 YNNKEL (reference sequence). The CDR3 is CASSHGAVYSNQPQHF. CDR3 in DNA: TGTGCCAGCAGCCACGGGGCCGTTTATAGCAATCAGCCCCAGCATTTT.

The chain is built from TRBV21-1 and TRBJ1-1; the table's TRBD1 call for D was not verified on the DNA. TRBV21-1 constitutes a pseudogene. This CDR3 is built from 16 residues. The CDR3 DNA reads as TGTGCCAGCAGCAAAGATGGGACAGGGCCGAACACTGAAGCTTTCTTT. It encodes CASSKDGTGPNTEAFF.

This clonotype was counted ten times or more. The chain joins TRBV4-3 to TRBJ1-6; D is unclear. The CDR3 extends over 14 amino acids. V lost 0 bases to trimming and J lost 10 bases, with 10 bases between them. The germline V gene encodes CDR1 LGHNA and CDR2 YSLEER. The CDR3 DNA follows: TGCGCCAGCAGCCAAGATTTGCGCGGATCACCCCTCCACTTT. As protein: CASSQDLRGSPLHF.

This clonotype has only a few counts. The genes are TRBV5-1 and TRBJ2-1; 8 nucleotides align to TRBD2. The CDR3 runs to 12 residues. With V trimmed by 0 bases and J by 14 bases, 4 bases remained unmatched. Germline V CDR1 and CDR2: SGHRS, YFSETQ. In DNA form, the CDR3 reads TGCGCCAGCAGCTTGGAGGAGCGGGGGAAGTTCTTC. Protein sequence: CASSLEERGKFF.

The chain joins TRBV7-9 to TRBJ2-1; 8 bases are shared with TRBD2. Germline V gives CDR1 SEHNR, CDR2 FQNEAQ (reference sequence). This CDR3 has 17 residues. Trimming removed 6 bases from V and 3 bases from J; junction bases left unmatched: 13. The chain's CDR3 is CASSPRASTSVYNEQFF. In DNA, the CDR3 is TGTGCCAGCAGTCCCCGGGCGTCGACTAGCGTCTACAATGAGCAGTTCTTC.

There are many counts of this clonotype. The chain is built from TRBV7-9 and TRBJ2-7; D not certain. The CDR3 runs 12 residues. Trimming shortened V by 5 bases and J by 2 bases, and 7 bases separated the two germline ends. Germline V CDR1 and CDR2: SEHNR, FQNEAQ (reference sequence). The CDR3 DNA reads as TGTGCCAGCAGCCCACCAACCTACGAGCAGTACTTC. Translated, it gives CASSPPTYEQYF.